Sequencing of this TCR beta chain was carried out in a study of T cells expressing NK-cell markers. Reanalyzing the 5' RACE reads, TCRdb keeps one entry per CDR3 protein, without DNA. The table counts 150,000 to 180,000 distinct CDR3 sequences; around a third lies in the top ten. Comments on this clonotype: Antigen: not known.

In germline, CDR1 is LNHNV, CDR2 YYDKDF (reference sequence). The CDR3 sequence is 14 residues long. Study-wide results and limits: A range of about 1.0-8% of CD8+ T cells consisted of dominant NKG2C+ clonotypes in a handful of donors. Researchers report these clonotypes also headed the CD3+CD56-NKG2C+ fraction in a handful of donors.

The chain couples TRBV15 to TRBJ2-2; absent DNA, TCRdb's TRBD2 call cannot be checked. The TCR sequence derives from a woman in her fifties or sixties in good health. Sequencing input: blood T cells: a sorted CD56 or NKG2C T cell subset, CD4+ or CD8+ T cells, or bulk PBMC T cells (not recorded which). Here the CDR3 reads CATSGRAFTGELFF. The variable domain in full, completed from reference TRBV15 and TRBJ2-2, reads DAMVIQNPRYQVTQFGKPVTLSCSQTLNHNVMYWYQQKSSQAPKLLFHYYDKDFNNEADTPDNFQSRRPNTSFCFLDIRSPGLGDTAMYLCATSGRAFTGELFFGEGSRLTVL.